The clone carrying this T cell receptor beta chain was observed a handful of times. V gave up 3 bases and J gave up 0 bases; unmatched junction bases: 3. This CDR3 comprises 15 residues. CDR1 is KGHSH and CDR2 is LQKENI in the germline V gene. This sample was included in a study of early T cells in non-severe SARS-CoV-2 infection. Unique molecular identifiers were attached to individual cDNA molecules. Using its own MiXCR run on the 5' RACE reads, TCRdb lists one record per CDR3 protein. The sample lists 97,000 or so distinct CDR3 sequences, around 10% occurring once. The chain joins TRBV18 to TRBJ2-7; the match to TRBD1 covers 9 bases. The TCR comes from an adult who was a healthcare worker with PCR-confirmed SARS-CoV-2 infection or an uninfected control (not recorded which). The sequenced sample was whole blood, obtained at baseline. The DNA for the CDR3 is TGTGCCAGCTCACCGATGGGACAGGGCTCCTACGAGCAGTACTTC. Amino acids: CASSPMGQGSYEQYF.